This T cell receptor beta chain derives from a study of T-cell memory formation after mild COVID-19. Study context: Largely donor-specific sequence clusters came from a couple of donors.

TCRdb analysed the 5' RACE reads with MiXCR anew, one entry per CDR3 protein. The sample lists hundreds of thousands of distinct CDR3 sequences; around 15% were seen once. Notes on the study in general: Contracting clones from day 15 to 85 had balanced CD4/CD8; later expanders favoured CD4+.

Concerning this clonotype: Its antigen is unknown.

The sequencing sample was made of PBMCs or a T cell subset sorted from them (not recorded which). This clonotype was sampled from a young man who had mild COVID-19 (a few samples of this study predate the infection). Cell type and time point are not known.

The CDR3 DNA reads as TGTGCCAGCAGTCCCCACTCGACAGGGTATCCCCAAGAGACCCAGTACTTC. The encoded protein is CASSPHSTGYPQETQYF. The gene calls are TRBV6-5 and TRBJ2-5; 7 bases fit TRBD1. The V gene's germline CDR1 is MNHEY and CDR2 SVGAGI. J gave up 1 base and V 5 bases, and 13 bases lay outside the gene matches. CDR3 size: 17 residues.